This T cell receptor beta chain was sequenced during a study of blood T cell repertoires in COVID-19. Whole-study context: The origin of the acute and convalescent COVID-19 samples was the United States, Italy and Spain. T cells, B-cell-depleted T cells, or PBMCs provided the cDNA or gDNA that served as material.

In Seattle, patients joined the study during active infection and were tracked longitudinally. Germline CDR1 MNHEY, CDR2 SMNVEV (reference sequence). This CDR3 contains 13 residues. V was shortened by 5 bases and J by 7 bases, with 14 bases between the two germline ends. As processed by the authors: Counts of nucleated cells, estimated from reference gene primer amplification, were obtained. Sequencing was performed with immunoSEQ multiplex PCR; in TCRdb, only in-frame clones are kept and a portion is missing. That table furnishes V, J and clone size, whereas the DNA furnished D and trimming. Among roughly 570,000 clones, around nine tenths were seen once, and the ten largest hold 7.5% to 9.5%.

This receptor was taken from a woman in her forties or fifties with COVID-19, enrolled during active disease. The genes are TRBV27 and TRBJ2-5, with D tentatively TRBD1 (5 bases). Sequencing was done on a sample of peripheral blood. The CDR3 reads CASSATVGGTQYF. CDR3 nucleotide sequence: TGTGCCAGCAGTGCGACAGTGGGTGGGACCCAGTACTTC.